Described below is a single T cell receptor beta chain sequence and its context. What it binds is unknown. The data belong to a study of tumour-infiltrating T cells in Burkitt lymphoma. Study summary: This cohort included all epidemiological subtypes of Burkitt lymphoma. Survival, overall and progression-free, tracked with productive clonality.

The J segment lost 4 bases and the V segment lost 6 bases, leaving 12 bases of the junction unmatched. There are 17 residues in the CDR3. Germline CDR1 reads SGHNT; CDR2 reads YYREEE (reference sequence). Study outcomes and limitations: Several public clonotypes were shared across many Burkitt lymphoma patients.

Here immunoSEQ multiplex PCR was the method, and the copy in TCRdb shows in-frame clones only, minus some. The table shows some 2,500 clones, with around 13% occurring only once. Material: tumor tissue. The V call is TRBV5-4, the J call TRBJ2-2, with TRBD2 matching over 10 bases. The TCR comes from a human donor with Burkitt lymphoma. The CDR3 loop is CASTSRAASGGTGELFF. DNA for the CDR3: TGTGCCAGCACCTCTAGAGCGGCTAGCGGGGGCACCGGGGAGCTGTTTTTT.